This TCR beta chain was retrieved from a study of cytomegalovirus exposure and HLA in healthy donors. 60 Vbeta and 13 Jbeta primers were used in PCR. Data came from immunoSEQ multiplex PCR; TCRdb stores just in-frame clones and leaves some out. This sample has 150,000 to 200,000 clones, with roughly four fifths found just once. Germline V gene lookup returns CDR1 SGDLS and CDR2 YYNGEE. This CDR3 is 14 amino acids long. V lost 2 bases, J lost 2 bases, and 10 bases lay in between. This receptor was taken from a young man in good health and CMV-seronegative. Sequenced input: PBMCs. The chain recombines TRBV9 with TRBJ2-5, with D tentatively TRBD1 (5 bases). CDR3 sequence: CASSVAGLQETQYF. The CDR3 nucleotides read TGTGCCAGCAGCGTCGCAGGGCTACAAGAGACCCAGTACTTC.